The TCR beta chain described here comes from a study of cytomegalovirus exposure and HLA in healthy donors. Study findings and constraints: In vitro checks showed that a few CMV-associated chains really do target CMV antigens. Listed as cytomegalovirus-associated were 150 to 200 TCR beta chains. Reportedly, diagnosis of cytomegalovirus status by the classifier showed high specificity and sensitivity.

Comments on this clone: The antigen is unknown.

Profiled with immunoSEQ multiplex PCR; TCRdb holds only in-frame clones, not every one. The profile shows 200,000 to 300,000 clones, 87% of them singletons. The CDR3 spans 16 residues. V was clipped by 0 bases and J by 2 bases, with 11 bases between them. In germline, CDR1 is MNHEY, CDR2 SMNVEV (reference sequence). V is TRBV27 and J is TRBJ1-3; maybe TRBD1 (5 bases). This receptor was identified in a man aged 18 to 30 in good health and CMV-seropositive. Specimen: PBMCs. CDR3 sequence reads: CASSLSFGTTGNTIYF. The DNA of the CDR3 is TGTGCCAGCAGTTTATCTTTTGGGACTACTGGAAACACCATATATTTT.